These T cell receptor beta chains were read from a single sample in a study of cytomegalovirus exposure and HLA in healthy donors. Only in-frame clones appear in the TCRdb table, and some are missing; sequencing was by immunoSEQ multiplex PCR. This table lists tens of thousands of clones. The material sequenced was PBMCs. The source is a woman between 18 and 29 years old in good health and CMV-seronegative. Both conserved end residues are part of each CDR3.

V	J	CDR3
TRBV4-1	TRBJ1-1	CASRPGGRTEAFF
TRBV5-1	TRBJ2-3	CASSPTRGTYSTDTQYF
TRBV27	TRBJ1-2	CASSTTGGSIYGYTF
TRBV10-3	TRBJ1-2	CAISGGHDSYGYTF
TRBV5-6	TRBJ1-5	CASSSTAPSNQPQHF
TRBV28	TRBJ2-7	CASSLGTDYEQYF
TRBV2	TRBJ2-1	CAFRPSGRPNEQFF
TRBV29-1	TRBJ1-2	CSAARGQGDGYTF
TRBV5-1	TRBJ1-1	CASKIGRGPMNTEAFF
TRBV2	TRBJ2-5	CASSEVPQETQYF
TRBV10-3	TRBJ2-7	CAISVASVNEQYF
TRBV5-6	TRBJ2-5	CASSTTRGGETQYF
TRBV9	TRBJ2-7	CASSVDYSYEQYF
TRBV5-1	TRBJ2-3	CASSLPRLVGRTDTQYF
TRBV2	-	CASSDSLTYEQYF
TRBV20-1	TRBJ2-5	CSLWGRETQYF
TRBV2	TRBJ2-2	CASSELTGIYTGELFF
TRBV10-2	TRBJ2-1	CASRVFSGGSSYNEQFF
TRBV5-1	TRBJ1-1	CASGTGGSSEAFF
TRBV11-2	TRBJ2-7	CASSLAGILARDEQYF
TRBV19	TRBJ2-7	CASSIRGGEQYF
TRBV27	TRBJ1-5	CASSLRQGGQPQHF
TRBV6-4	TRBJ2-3	CASSESETDTQYF
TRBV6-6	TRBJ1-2	CASSTGGYAYGYTF
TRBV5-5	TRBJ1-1	CASSSTGTGITEAFF
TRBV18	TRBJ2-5	CASSPAGKETQYF
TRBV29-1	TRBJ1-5	CSVTQGNSNQPQHF
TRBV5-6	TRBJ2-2	CASSPRGGLASNTGELFF
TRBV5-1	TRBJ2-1	CASSLWREGPDEQFF
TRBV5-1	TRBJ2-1	CASSLGLADYNEQFF
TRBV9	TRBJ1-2	CASSARQGFNYGYTF
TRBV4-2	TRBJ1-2	CASSQVGARDRGFGYTF
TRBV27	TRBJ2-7	CASSGGGTGGIGQYF
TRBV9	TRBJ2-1	CASSVRVDGRGPYNEQFF
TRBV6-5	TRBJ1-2	CASSYDSQGGPYGYTF
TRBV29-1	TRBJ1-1	CSAERGLAEAFF
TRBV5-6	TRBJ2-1	CASRPQGGVSYNEQFF
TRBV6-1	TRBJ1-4	CASHPTGELEKLFF
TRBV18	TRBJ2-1	CASSTLTGVNEQFF
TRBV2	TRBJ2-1	CASSPPAPSSYNEQFF